The T cell receptor beta chain described here comes from a study of T cells in Graves' hyperthyroidism and ophthalmopathy. Whole-study findings and limits: A model of 13 V-J features distinguished ophthalmopathy from stable hyperthyroidism. The blood repertoire included most of the expanded thyroid clonotypes above 0.001.

RNA transcripts served as the template for amplifying TCR beta CDR3 regions. Initially, a first-round RT-PCR of the TCR CDR3 employed the HTBI primer set. TCRdb analysed the multiplex PCR reads with MiXCR anew, one entry per CDR3 protein. Among 250,000 to 300,000 distinct CDR3 sequences listed, roughly 13% were seen once. The CDR3 has 15 amino acids. The V end lost 5 bases, the J end lost 0 bases, and 11 bases lay between the germline ends. Germline V gives CDR1 MDHEN, CDR2 SYDVKM. Points on this clonotype: Antigen specificity is unknown. A read error may explain this, as a much larger clone is one base away.

Each diagnosis was grounded in clinical symptoms, serum thyroxine and TRAb, thyroid ultrasound, and orbital computed tomography. A sample of blood taken at first hyperthyroidism diagnosis preceded any ophthalmopathy symptoms. V and J are TRBV28 and TRBJ2-4, with a possible D match to TRBD2 (5 bases). The receptor comes from a woman aged 30 to 39 with Graves' hyperthyroidism that later progressed to Graves' ophthalmopathy. The sample comprised blood. The CDR3 DNA is TGTGCCAGCAGTCGGCGGGCAGAAGCCAAAAACATTCAGTACTTC. As protein: CASSRRAEAKNIQYF.